These T cell receptor beta chains were read from a single sample in a study of blood T cell repertoires in COVID-19. Only in-frame clones appear in the TCRdb table, and some are missing; sequencing was by immunoSEQ multiplex PCR. This table has just over 350,000 clones, about 90% appearing once. Sequenced material: PBMCs or T cells enriched from blood (not recorded which). All receptors come from a woman aged 25-40 years who had recovered from COVID-19. The CDR3 runs from the conserved cysteine through the conserved F or W. Fields, in order: clone size, D gene, J gene, V gene, CDR3 DNA, CDR3 protein. D genes are given only for firm matches. Rows give clone size only sometimes, using once, few, many, or a class for an expanded clone.

size: .
D: .
J: TRBJ1-6
V: TRBV6-2/TRBV6-3
DNA: TGTGCCAGCAGTTACGCTTCCCGAAGCCCGACAGTATCCTCACCCCTCCACTTT
CDR3: CASSYASRSPTVSSPLHF

size: few
D: TRBD2
J: TRBJ2-1
V: TRBV10-2
DNA: TGCGCCAGCAGAGGGACTAGCGGATACAATGAGCAGTTCTTC
CDR3: CASRGTSGYNEQFF

size: .
D: .
J: TRBJ1-5
V: TRBV30
DNA: TGTGCCTGGAGTGTAGACACCAATCAGCCCCAGCATTTT
CDR3: CAWSVDTNQPQHF

size: .
D: TRBD1
J: TRBJ2-3
V: TRBV5-1
DNA: TGCGCCAGCAGCTTCCAGGACAGGGGGTCAGATACGCAGTATTTT
CDR3: CASSFQDRGSDTQYF

size: .
D: TRBD1
J: TRBJ2-7
V: TRBV11-1
DNA: TGTGCCAGCACCCGGGACAGCAAGTACGAGCAGTACTTC
CDR3: CASTRDSKYEQYF

size: .
D: .
J: TRBJ2-7
V: TRBV29-1
DNA: TGCAGCGTAAAGAGCGGGTACTCCTACGAGCAGTACTTC
CDR3: CSVKSGYSYEQYF

size: few
D: .
J: TRBJ1-2
V: TRBV28
DNA: TGTGCCAGCAGTTTTGGGGAGGGGGATGGCTACACCTTC
CDR3: CASSFGEGDGYTF

size: once
D: .
J: TRBJ2-7
V: TRBV5-1
DNA: TGCGCCAGCAGGCTGGAGGGCTCCTACGAGCAGTACTTC
CDR3: CASRLEGSYEQYF

size: .
D: TRBD2
J: TRBJ2-1
V: TRBV4-1
DNA: TGCGCCAGCAGCCAAGAGGCAGCGGGGGGACACAATGAGCAGTTCTTC
CDR3: CASSQEAAGGHNEQFF

size: .
D: TRBD1
J: TRBJ2-2
V: TRBV6-5
DNA: TGTGCCAGCAGGAAGACAGGGGCAAGCACCGGGGAGCTGTTTTTT
CDR3: CASRKTGASTGELFF

size: .
D: TRBD1
J: TRBJ2-7
V: TRBV3-1/TRBV3-2
DNA: TGTGCCAGCAGCCTCTGGGACAGGGGGCGCGGCGAGCAGTACTTC
CDR3: CASSLWDRGRGEQYF

size: .
D: TRBD2
J: TRBJ2-5
V: TRBV14
DNA: TGTGCCAGCAGCCAAGGGGTGTGGACTAGCGGGGGACGTGAGACCCAGTACTTC
CDR3: CASSQGVWTSGGRETQYF

size: .
D: .
J: TRBJ1-2
V: TRBV5-1
DNA: TGCGCCAGCAGCTTGGCCCTGGAGAAAGGTGGCTACACCTTC
CDR3: CASSLALEKGGYTF

size: .
D: .
J: TRBJ1-6
V: TRBV28
DNA: TGTGCCAGCAGTTTAATGAGCTCCTATAATTCACCCCTCCACTTT
CDR3: CASSLMSSYNSPLHF

size: .
D: TRBD2
J: TRBJ2-3
V: TRBV19
DNA: TGTGCCAGTAGTACGGGAGGGGCAGATACGCAGTATTTT
CDR3: CASSTGGADTQYF

size: .
D: .
J: TRBJ1-1
V: TRBV3-1/TRBV3-2
DNA: TGTGCCAGCAGCCAGAAGGGGATTGGCACTGAAGCTTTCTTT
CDR3: CASSQKGIGTEAFF

size: once
D: .
J: TRBJ1-1
V: TRBV18
DNA: TGTGCCAGCTCACTTCGACTCGAGGAGGGTGCTTTCTTT
CDR3: CASSLRLEEGAFF

size: .
D: TRBD1
J: TRBJ2-3
V: TRBV5-1
DNA: TGCGCCAGCAGCATCGGGACAGGGGGATCATCAAGCACAGATACGCAGTATTTT
CDR3: CASSIGTGGSSSTDTQYF

size: .
D: .
J: TRBJ2-2
V: TRBV1
DNA: TGCACCAGCAGCCAAGAGGGACAGGGGTCCGGGGAGCTGTTTTTT
CDR3: CTSSQEGQGSGELFF

size: .
D: TRBD2
J: TRBJ2-3
V: TRBV7-8
DNA: TGTGCCAGCAGCTTAAGTTACGTGGCTAGCGGGGGCACAGATACGCAGTATTTT
CDR3: CASSLSYVASGGTDTQYF

size: .
D: TRBD1
J: TRBJ1-1
V: TRBV19
DNA: TGTGCCAGTACCATCCAGGGGGGCGTGGACACTGAAGCTTTCTTT
CDR3: CASTIQGGVDTEAFF

size: .
D: .
J: TRBJ1-5
V: TRBV7-9
DNA: TGTGCCAGCAGCTTGGGAAGGGGAAGCAATCAGCCCCAGCATTTT
CDR3: CASSLGRGSNQPQHF

size: .
D: .
J: TRBJ2-7
V: TRBV10-3
DNA: TGTGCCATCAGACCCGGGACATCCTACTCCTACGAGCAGTACTTC
CDR3: CAIRPGTSYSYEQYF

size: few
D: TRBD2
J: TRBJ2-3
V: TRBV14
DNA: TGTGCCAGCAGCCAGACTAGCGGGGCTCCCTTGAATACGCAGTATTTT
CDR3: CASSQTSGAPLNTQYF

size: .
D: TRBD1
J: TRBJ1-4
V: TRBV6-5
DNA: TGTGCCAGCAGTCGACAGGGACCTGAAAAACTGTTTTTT
CDR3: CASSRQGPEKLFF

size: .
D: .
J: TRBJ2-7
V: TRBV20-1
DNA: TGCAGTGCCACACTAGACGAGCAGTACTTC
CDR3: CSATLDEQYF

size: .
D: .
J: TRBJ1-1
V: TRBV27
DNA: TGTGCCAGCAGTTTATCGAGCCAGAACACTGAAGCTTTCTTT
CDR3: CASSLSSQNTEAFF

size: .
D: .
J: TRBJ1-5
V: TRBV28
DNA: TGTGCCAGCAATTCCCAGGGTGAAGGCCAGCCCCAGCATTTT
CDR3: CASNSQGEGQPQHF

size: .
D: .
J: TRBJ2-2
V: TRBV3-1/TRBV3-2
DNA: TGTGCCAGCGCTTTCAGGGTCACCGGGGAGCTGTTTTTT
CDR3: CASAFRVTGELFF

size: .
D: .
J: TRBJ2-1
V: TRBV6-4
DNA: TGTGCCAGCAGTGATCATCGGGGGAGCTCCTACAATGAGCAGTTCTTC
CDR3: CASSDHRGSSYNEQFF

size: .
D: .
J: TRBJ1-6
V: TRBV5-1
DNA: TGCGCCAGCAGCAACGGGACTCGGATATATAATTCACCCCTCCACTTT
CDR3: CASSNGTRIYNSPLHF

size: .
D: TRBD1
J: TRBJ1-1
V: TRBV27
DNA: TGTGCCAGCAGTTTGACAGGGCCTAACACTGAAGCTTTCTTT
CDR3: CASSLTGPNTEAFF

size: .
D: TRBD1
J: TRBJ1-2
V: TRBV5-1
DNA: TGCGCCAGCAGCCTGGACCCCGGGACAGGGGGCGAAGGCTACACCTTC
CDR3: CASSLDPGTGGEGYTF

size: .
D: .
J: TRBJ1-1
V: TRBV28
DNA: TGTGCCAGCAGTTTGAACTCCCAGGGGGCTTTCTTT
CDR3: CASSLNSQGAFF

size: .
D: .
J: TRBJ2-5
V: TRBV15
DNA: TGTGCCACCAGCAGAGGATCTGCGGAAGAGACCCAGTACTTC
CDR3: CATSRGSAEETQYF

size: .
D: TRBD2
J: TRBJ2-2
V: TRBV5-1
DNA: TGCGCCAGCAGCAACCGACTAGCGGGCAACACCGGGGAGCTGTTTTTT
CDR3: CASSNRLAGNTGELFF

size: .
D: TRBD2
J: TRBJ2-5
V: TRBV5-4
DNA: TGTGCCAGCAGCTTGTTAGCGGGACGGCAAGAGACCCAGTACTTC
CDR3: CASSLLAGRQETQYF

size: .
D: .
J: TRBJ1-1
V: TRBV7-8
DNA: TGTGCCAGCAGCTTAATGACGAGGTCCGGGGTAGAAGCTTTCTTT
CDR3: CASSLMTRSGVEAFF

size: .
D: TRBD2
J: TRBJ2-3
V: TRBV29-1
DNA: TGCAGCGTTCAAAGCGGGAGTCCCGGAGCAGATACGCAGTATTTT
CDR3: CSVQSGSPGADTQYF

size: .
D: .
J: TRBJ2-7
V: TRBV7-9
DNA: TGTGCCAGCAGCTTATCAATCAGGAAAGGGGACTACGAGCAGTACTTC
CDR3: CASSLSIRKGDYEQYF

size: once
D: .
J: TRBJ1-2
V: TRBV28
DNA: TGTGCCAGCATCACCGCCAGGACAGTCGGCTACACCTTC
CDR3: CASITARTVGYTF

size: many
D: .
J: TRBJ1-2
V: TRBV5-1
DNA: TGCGCCAGCAGATTGGAGGGGGGCTACACCTTC
CDR3: CASRLEGGYTF

size: .
D: TRBD2
J: TRBJ2-5
V: TRBV27
DNA: TGTGCCATCGGGACTAGCGCGGGCACGAACCAGTACTTC
CDR3: CAIGTSAGTNQYF

size: .
D: .
J: TRBJ1-2
V: TRBV18
DNA: TGTGCCAGCTCACCATCGGCTAACTATGGCTACACCTTC
CDR3: CASSPSANYGYTF

size: once
D: TRBD2
J: TRBJ2-1
V: TRBV10-2
DNA: TGCGCCAGCAGGACCGGGACTAGCGGGTACAATGAGCAGTTCTTC
CDR3: CASRTGTSGYNEQFF

size: once
D: .
J: TRBJ2-7
V: TRBV27
DNA: TGTGCCAGCAGTTTAGATCCCACAGGGGAGCAGTACTTC
CDR3: CASSLDPTGEQYF